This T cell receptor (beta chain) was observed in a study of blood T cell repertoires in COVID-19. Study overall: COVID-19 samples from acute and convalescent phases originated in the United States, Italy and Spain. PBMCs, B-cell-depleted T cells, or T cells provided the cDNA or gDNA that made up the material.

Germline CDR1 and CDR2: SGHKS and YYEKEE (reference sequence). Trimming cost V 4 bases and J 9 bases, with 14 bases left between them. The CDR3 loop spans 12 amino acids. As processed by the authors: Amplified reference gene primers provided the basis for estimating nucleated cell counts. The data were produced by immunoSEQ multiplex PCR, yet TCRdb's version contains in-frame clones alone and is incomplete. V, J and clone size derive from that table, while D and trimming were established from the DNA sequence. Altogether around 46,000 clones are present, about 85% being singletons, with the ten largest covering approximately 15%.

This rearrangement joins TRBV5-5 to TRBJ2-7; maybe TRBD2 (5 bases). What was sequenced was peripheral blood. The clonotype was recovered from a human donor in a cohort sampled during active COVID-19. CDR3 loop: CASSQWTGGQYF. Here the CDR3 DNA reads TGTGCCAGCAGCCAGTGGACCGGAGGGCAGTACTTC.